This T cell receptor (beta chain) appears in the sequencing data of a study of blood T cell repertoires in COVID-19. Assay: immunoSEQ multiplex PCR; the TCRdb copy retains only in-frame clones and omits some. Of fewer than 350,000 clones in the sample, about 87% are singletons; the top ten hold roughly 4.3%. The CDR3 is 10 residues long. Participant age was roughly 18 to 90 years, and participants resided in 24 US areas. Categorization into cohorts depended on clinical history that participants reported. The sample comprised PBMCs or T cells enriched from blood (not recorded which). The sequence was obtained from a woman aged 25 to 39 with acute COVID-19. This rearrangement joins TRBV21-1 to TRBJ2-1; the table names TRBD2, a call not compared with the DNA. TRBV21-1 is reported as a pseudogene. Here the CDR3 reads CASAPREQFF. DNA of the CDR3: TGTGCCAGCGCCCCGAGGGAGCAGTTCTTC.